This TCR beta chain derives from a study of regulatory T cells in long-lasting Graves disease. The CDR3 runs to 14 residues. J was trimmed by 1 base and V by 6 bases; bases with no gene match: 7. Germline lookup yields CDR1 SGHKS and CDR2 YYEKEE (reference sequence). This sample's time point: persistent/refractory GD, antithyroid drugs over 5 years with positive TRAb. From RNA extracted from PBMCs, the TCR library was made. By American Thyroid Association guidelines, Graves' disease was diagnosed in the cohort. Investigators prepared the TCR beta libraries by applying iRepertoire HTBI primers and Arm-PCR of CDR3 regions. TCRdb passed the multiplex PCR reads through MiXCR, listing each CDR3 protein once. The table lists 350,000 to 450,000 distinct CDR3 sequences, about 21% of them singletons. As for this clonotype: Its specificity is not known.

Findings of the study overall: More public clonotypes were shared by persistent patients (2,741) than by new patients (around 990).

Sequenced material: peripheral blood mononuclear cells (PBMCs), taken when the disease was refractory, from a patient treated with antithyroid drugs. This TCR was recovered from a female donor with Graves disease. The chain employs TRBV5-5 and TRBJ2-7; 7 bases are a match to TRBD1. CDR3 sequence reads: CASTLTGSSYEQYF. DNA of the CDR3: TGTGCCAGCACCCTGACAGGGTCTTCCTACGAGCAGTACTTC.